The 15 T cell receptor beta chains in this list originate from one sample, sequenced in a study of cytomegalovirus exposure and HLA in healthy donors (dated by TCRdb to the late 2010s). Libraries were prepared through the immunoSEQ multiplex PCR assay. The clones in this table, taken by TCRdb from immuneACCESS, are in-frame only. Not every clone is retained; where verified, under half of the shortfall comes from an unresolved V gene, and the cause of the rest is unknown. Within this sample are about 150,000 clones, with approximately 86% of them counted one time only. About 20% of the sample comes from the top ten. Input material: PBMCs. These receptors all stem from a man between 18 and 35 years old in good health and CMV-seropositive.

The rearrangement joins TRBV30 to TRBJ2-3, with TRBD2 matching over 9 bases. The junction had 6 bases not matched to a gene; V was cut back by 0 bases and J by 5 bases. This CDR3 has 15 amino acids. Per germline, CDR1 GTSNPN and CDR2 SVGIG (reference sequence). CDR3 amino acids: CAWSVGTSSRDTQYF. The DNA of the CDR3 is TGTGCCTGGAGTGTAGGGACTAGCTCCCGAGATACGCAGTATTTT.

The chain carries TRBV4-3 and TRBJ2-7, with TRBD1 matching over 10 bases. V was clipped by 4 bases and J by 3 bases; unmatched bases: 6. The CDR3 contains 15 residues. Germline assignment: CDR1 LGHNA and CDR2 YSLEER. The CDR3 region has the DNA TGCGCCAGCAGCCCGGGGACAGGGGATTTCTACGAGCAGTACTTC. Residues: CASSPGTGDFYEQYF.

The rearrangement links TRBV10-3 to TRBJ2-3, with D hard to call. CDR1 and CDR2 from the germline V gene are ENHRY and SYGVKD. This CDR3 has 16 residues. V was clipped by 0 bases and J by 5 bases, with 15 bases between them. CDR3 protein: CAISESGVALGDTQYF. In DNA, the CDR3 is TGTGCCATCAGTGAGTCGGGTGTAGCCTTGGGAGATACGCAGTATTTT.

The chain recombines TRBV19 with TRBJ2-7; a weak D match, TRBD1 (5 bases). Germline CDR1 reads LNHDA; CDR2 reads SQIVND (reference sequence). The CDR3 is 14 residues long. V lost 2 bases and J lost 7, with 15 bases in between. CDR3 region: CASSIKGQGGEQYF. CDR3 nucleotides: TGTGCCAGTAGTATAAAGGGCCAGGGCGGAGAGCAGTACTTC.

The V and J genes are TRBV9 and TRBJ2-3, with D maybe TRBD2 (5 bases). The V and J ends lost 3 bases and 2 bases respectively, with 10 bases between them. Per the germline V gene, CDR1 is SGDLS and CDR2 is YYNGEE. The CDR3 contains 14 residues. The chain's CDR3 is CASSGTRTTDTQYF. CDR3 coding DNA: TGTGCCAGCAGCGGTACTAGGACCACAGATACGCAGTATTTT.

The V call is TRBV5-6, the J call TRBJ2-7, with D tentatively TRBD1 (5 bases). Germline assignment: CDR1 SGHDT and CDR2 YYEEEE. The CDR3 has 17 residues. V lost 0 bases and J 1 base, leaving 17 bases between the germline ends. The CDR3 bases are TGTGCCAGCAGCTTGGGACATAGGGGTCTTTTATCCTACGAGCAGTACTTC. Its protein is CASSLGHRGLLSYEQYF.

This clone was observed a single time. This rearrangement joins TRBV27 to TRBJ1-2; tentative D call: TRBD1 (6 bases). The CDR3 contains 14 residues. The germline V gene encodes CDR1 MNHEY and CDR2 SMNVEV (reference sequence). The V gene lost 5 bases and the J gene lost 5 bases, with 15 bases spanning the gap. CDR3 in amino acids: CASSPRQAGYGYTF. CDR3 in DNA: TGTGCCAGCAGTCCGCGACAGGCGGGTTATGGCTACACCTTC.

The V call is TRBV9, the J call TRBJ2-5; D not resolved. Between the trimmed V and J ends, which lost 6 bases and 1 base, there was a span of 13 bases. Germline CDR1 and CDR2: SGDLS and YYNGEE. CDR3 length: 14 residues. The CDR3: CASTRRTFQETQYF. CDR3 DNA: TGTGCCAGCACGCGAAGAACTTTCCAAGAGACCCAGTACTTC. Looking up the rest from reference TRBV9 and TRBJ2-5 gives the full variable domain: DSGVTQTPKHLITATGQRVTLRCSPRSGDLSVYWYQQSLDQGLQFLIQYYNGEERAKGNILERFSAQQFPDLHSELNLSSLELGDSALYFCASTRRTFQETQYFGPGTRLLVL.

This chain connects TRBV7-9 to TRBJ1-1, with D possibly being TRBD1 (5 bases). V was cut by 3 bases and J by 1 base, with 9 bases left in between. This CDR3 spans 14 amino acids. Germline CDR1 reads SEHNR; CDR2 reads FQNEAQ (reference sequence). This CDR3 is CASSFRQKNTEAFF. The CDR3 DNA reads as TGTGCCAGCAGCTTTCGACAGAAGAACACTGAAGCTTTCTTT.

The chain employs TRBV30 and TRBJ2-1, with D uncertain. The germline V and J ends were trimmed by 1 base and 10 bases, with 8 bases remaining between them. This CDR3 comprises 11 residues. Germline V gene sequence: CDR1 GTSNPN, CDR2 SVGIG (reference sequence). The CDR3 coding sequence is TGTGCCTGGAGTGACTACACGGAGCAGTTCTTC. This sequence encodes CAWSDYTEQFF.

The chain combines TRBV2 with TRBJ1-5; D remains unclear. The CDR3 has 13 amino acids. Trimming left V 6 bases short and J 3 bases short, with 9 bases between. The germline CDR1 and CDR2 sequences are SNHLY and FYNNEI. The CDR3: CASSIRLNQPQHF. CDR3 sequence (DNA): TGTGCCAGCAGCATCAGACTCAATCAGCCCCAGCATTTT. The entire variable domain, with the rest obtained from reference TRBV2 and TRBJ1-5, is as follows: EPEVTQTPSHQVTQMGQEVILRCVPISNHLYFYWYRQILGQKVEFLVSFYNNEISEKSEIFDDQFSVERPDGSNFTLKIRSTKLEDSAMYFCASSIRLNQPQHFGDGTRLSIL.

The V gene is TRBV29-1, the J gene TRBJ2-1; no clear D gene. The CDR3 is 15 residues long. V lost 3 bases, J lost 0 bases, and 12 bases lay in between. Germline CDR1 SQVTM, CDR2 ANQGSEA. DNA for the CDR3: TGCAGCGTTGAGTCGGCGGAGAGCTCCTACAATGAGCAGTTCTTC. Translation: CSVESAESSYNEQFF.

This chain joins TRBV5-6 and TRBJ1-4, with 9 bases that match TRBD1. The CDR3 extends over 17 amino acids. CDR1 and CDR2 from the germline V gene are SGHDT and YYEEEE. V was pared by 4 bases and J by 3 bases, with 10 bases of the junction left unmatched. CDR3 region: CASSLITGGDSNEKLFF. The CDR3, as DNA: TGTGCCAGCAGCCTCATTACAGGGGGCGATTCTAATGAAAAACTGTTTTTT.

The chain employs TRBV29-1 and TRBJ2-2, with 8 bases matching TRBD2. J was trimmed by 6 bases and V by 4 bases; bases with no gene match: 7. The CDR3 is 14 residues long. Germline loops: CDR1 SQVTM, CDR2 ANQGSEA. CDR3 sequence (DNA): TGCAGCGTTGGTTTTGCGGGAGGACCCGGGGAGCTGTTTTTT. Translated, it gives CSVGFAGGPGELFF.

J is TRBJ2-7 and V is TRBV23-1, with 11 bases identical to TRBD2. TRBV23-1 is an open reading frame whose function is uncertain. The ends lost 2 bases at V and 3 bases at J; junction bases unmatched: 6. The CDR3 is made up of 16 amino acids. CDR3 DNA: TGCGCCAGCAGTCAAGGACTAGCGGGCCGTCGCTACGAGCAGTACTTC. Translated, it gives CASSQGLAGRRYEQYF.